This TCR beta chain came from a study of blood T cell repertoires in COVID-19. For the study at large: PBMCs, B-cell-depleted T cells, or T cells were the source of the cDNA or gDNA that made up the material.

Some clones are missing from TCRdb's copy, which holds only in-frame ones; the method was immunoSEQ multiplex PCR. The sample holds some 200,000 clones; approximately 82% are singletons and the top ten take 15% to 20%. Germline CDR1 and CDR2: GTSNPN and SVGIG (reference sequence). This CDR3 comprises 15 residues. Unmatched junction bases numbered 4, after V lost 2 bases and J lost 0 bases. This study enrolled people aged about 18 to 100 from about two dozen US geographic areas. The sequencing input was PBMCs or T cells enriched from blood (not recorded which). This TCR was sampled from a woman in her forties or fifties who had recovered from COVID-19. The chain uses TRBV30 and TRBJ1-3; the match to TRBD1 covers 7 bases. CDR3 sequence: CAWSLAGGSGNTIYF. The CDR3 bases are TGTGCCTGGAGTTTGGCAGGGGGCTCTGGAAACACCATATATTTT.